These T cell receptor beta chains were read from a single sample in a study of T-cell memory formation after mild COVID-19. A single record per CDR3 protein comes from TCRdb applying MiXCR to the 5' RACE reads. The sample has 110,000 or so distinct CDR3 sequences, 18% seen once. The sequencing sample was made of PBMCs or a T cell subset sorted from them (not recorded which). The receptors were sampled from a man between 18 and 35 years old who had mild COVID-19 (a few samples of this study predate the infection). Cell type and time point are not known. Both conserved end residues are part of each CDR3. D genes are given only for firm matches. Expanded clones are given a class, and other clones once, few, many or no size at all.

j_call: TRBJ1-5; v_call: TRBV29-1; clone_size: NA; d_call: NA; cdr3_nt: TGCAGCGTTAGTAATGGGGTTCAGCCCCAGCATTTT; cdr3_aa: CSVSNGVQPQHF
j_call: TRBJ1-4; v_call: TRBV6-2/TRBV6-3; clone_size: NA; d_call: TRBD1; cdr3_nt: TGTGCCAGCAGTTACCCTAGGGGGCGAGACGAAAAACTGTTTTTT; cdr3_aa: CASSYPRGRDEKLFF
j_call: TRBJ2-5; v_call: TRBV6-5; clone_size: NA; d_call: TRBD1; cdr3_nt: TGTGCCAGCAGTAGACAGGGGGCGAGGGAGACCCAGTACTTC; cdr3_aa: CASSRQGARETQYF
j_call: TRBJ1-2; v_call: TRBV6-1; clone_size: few; d_call: TRBD1; cdr3_nt: TGTGCCAGCAGTGTTTGGACAGGAGGGTCTCCTAACTATGGCTACACCTTC; cdr3_aa: CASSVWTGGSPNYGYTF
j_call: TRBJ2-2; v_call: TRBV7-9; clone_size: NA; d_call: NA; cdr3_nt: TGTGCCAGCAGCTTAGCGGCAGGGGAGGCCGGGGAGCTGTTTTTT; cdr3_aa: CASSLAAGEAGELFF
j_call: TRBJ1-5; v_call: TRBV10-3; clone_size: NA; d_call: NA; cdr3_nt: TGTGCCATCAGTGAGTATGGGTCAGGGGATGGTCAGCCCCAGCATTTT; cdr3_aa: CAISEYGSGDGQPQHF
j_call: TRBJ2-1; v_call: TRBV7-2; clone_size: few; d_call: TRBD2; cdr3_nt: TGTGCCAGCAGTTTAGCGGGGAGGGAGCAGTTCTTC; cdr3_aa: CASSLAGREQFF
j_call: TRBJ2-3; v_call: TRBV4-3; clone_size: many; d_call: TRBD1; cdr3_nt: TGCGCCAGCAGCCAAGGCCGGGACAGGAGGGAAGATACGCAGTATTTT; cdr3_aa: CASSQGRDRREDTQYF
j_call: TRBJ1-1; v_call: TRBV7-9; clone_size: NA; d_call: NA; cdr3_nt: TGTGCCAGCAGCAGCAAATATTCAGGGGAGGGCACTGAAGCTTTCTTT; cdr3_aa: CASSSKYSGEGTEAFF
j_call: TRBJ2-5; v_call: TRBV7-9; clone_size: few; d_call: NA; cdr3_nt: TGTGCCAGCAGCTGGACGGGGGGCGCTGGGGGAGAGACCCAGTACTTC; cdr3_aa: CASSWTGGAGGETQYF
j_call: TRBJ2-5; v_call: TRBV7-9; clone_size: NA; d_call: NA; cdr3_nt: TGTGCCAGCAGCTTCGGGGGATCGGTGACCCAGTACTTC; cdr3_aa: CASSFGGSVTQYF
j_call: TRBJ2-5; v_call: TRBV20-1; clone_size: NA; d_call: NA; cdr3_nt: TGCAGTGCTAGAGACGTGGGGCTAGAAACCCAGTACTTC; cdr3_aa: CSARDVGLETQYF
j_call: TRBJ2-3; v_call: TRBV9; clone_size: few; d_call: TRBD2; cdr3_nt: TGTGCCAGCAGCGTTCGACTAGCGGAAGACACAGATACGCAGTATTTT; cdr3_aa: CASSVRLAEDTDTQYF
j_call: TRBJ2-3; v_call: TRBV20-1; clone_size: few; d_call: NA; cdr3_nt: TGCAGTGCTAGGTATATAGCCACAGATACGCAGTATTTT; cdr3_aa: CSARYIATDTQYF
j_call: TRBJ1-4; v_call: TRBV3-2; clone_size: NA; d_call: NA; cdr3_nt: TGTGCCAGCAGCCACACGAGAAATCAGGGCCTTGAACCTGCAACTAATGAAAAACTGTTTTTT; cdr3_aa: CASSHTRNQGLEPATNEKLFF
j_call: TRBJ2-2; v_call: TRBV5-1; clone_size: few; d_call: NA; cdr3_nt: TGCGCCAGCAGCTTGGACCAGGGTTCCACCGGGGAGCTGTTTTTT; cdr3_aa: CASSLDQGSTGELFF
j_call: TRBJ1-2; v_call: TRBV12-3/TRBV12-4; clone_size: NA; d_call: NA; cdr3_nt: TGTGCCAGCAGTTTGCTAGGGGACTATGGCTACACCTTC; cdr3_aa: CASSLLGDYGYTF
j_call: TRBJ2-4; v_call: TRBV18; clone_size: NA; d_call: TRBD2; cdr3_nt: TGTGCCAGCTCACCTTGGCTAGCGGGGGGAAATCCGAACATTCAGTACTTC; cdr3_aa: CASSPWLAGGNPNIQYF
j_call: TRBJ2-5; v_call: TRBV3-1; clone_size: NA; d_call: NA; cdr3_nt: TGTGCCAGCACGGTATCTGGCGGGGCATGGGGTTTGGAGACCCAGTACTTC; cdr3_aa: CASTVSGGAWGLETQYF
j_call: TRBJ2-7; v_call: TRBV4-1; clone_size: NA; d_call: NA; cdr3_nt: TGCGCCAGCAGCCAAGCCGCCGACCCCTCCTACGAGCAGTACTTC; cdr3_aa: CASSQAADPSYEQYF
j_call: TRBJ1-3; v_call: TRBV7-9; clone_size: NA; d_call: NA; cdr3_nt: TGTGCCAGCAGCTTGGCAGGAAGCTCTGGAAACACCATATATTTT; cdr3_aa: CASSLAGSSGNTIYF
j_call: TRBJ2-1; v_call: TRBV11-2; clone_size: many; d_call: NA; cdr3_nt: TGTGCCAGCAGCATGAGTCCCGGATACAATGAGCAGTTCTTC; cdr3_aa: CASSMSPGYNEQFF
j_call: TRBJ1-5; v_call: TRBV7-8; clone_size: NA; d_call: NA; cdr3_nt: TGTGCCAGCAGAGGGGAGAGCAATCAGCCCCAGCATTTT; cdr3_aa: CASRGESNQPQHF
j_call: TRBJ1-4; v_call: TRBV28; clone_size: few; d_call: NA; cdr3_nt: TGTGCCAGCACCCTGGACAAACTTAATGAAAAACTGTTTTTT; cdr3_aa: CASTLDKLNEKLFF
j_call: TRBJ1-1; v_call: TRBV10-3; clone_size: NA; d_call: NA; cdr3_nt: TGTGCCATCAGTCCCGGGGCCTCGACTGAAGCTTTCTTT; cdr3_aa: CAISPGASTEAFF
j_call: TRBJ2-1; v_call: TRBV20-1; clone_size: NA; d_call: TRBD1; cdr3_nt: TGCAGTGCGAATTCCGTCTCCGGGACAGGGGGGTTAGATGAGCAGTTCTTC; cdr3_aa: CSANSVSGTGGLDEQFF